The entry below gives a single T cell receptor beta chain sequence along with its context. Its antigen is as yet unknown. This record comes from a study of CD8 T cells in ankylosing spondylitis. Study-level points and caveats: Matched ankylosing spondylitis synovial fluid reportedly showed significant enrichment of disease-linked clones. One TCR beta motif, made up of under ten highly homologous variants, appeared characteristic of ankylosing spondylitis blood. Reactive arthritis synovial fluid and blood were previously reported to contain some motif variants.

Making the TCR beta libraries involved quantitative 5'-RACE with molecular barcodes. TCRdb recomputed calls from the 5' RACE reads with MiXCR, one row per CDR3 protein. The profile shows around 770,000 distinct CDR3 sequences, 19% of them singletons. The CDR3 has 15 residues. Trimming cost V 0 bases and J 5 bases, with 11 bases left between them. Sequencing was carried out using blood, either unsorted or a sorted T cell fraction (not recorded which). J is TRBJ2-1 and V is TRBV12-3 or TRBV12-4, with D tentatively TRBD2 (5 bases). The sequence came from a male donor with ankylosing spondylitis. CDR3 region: CASSLARGLNNEQFF. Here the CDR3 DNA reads TGTGCCAGCAGTTTAGCCCGGGGTCTAAACAATGAGCAGTTCTTC.